The rows below give T cell receptor beta chains drawn from one sample of a study of OX40 agonist ivuxolimab in advanced cancers. TCRdb's copy holds only in-frame clones and misses some; the assay was immunoSEQ multiplex PCR. Altogether 75,000 to 90,000 clones are present, around 89% being singletons, with the ten largest covering 9% to 10%. This specimen consisted of CD4+ or CD8+ T cells sorted from blood, obtained in a trial of the OX40 agonist ivuxolimab. These receptors all stem from an adult with an advanced solid tumor such as melanoma, head and neck, liver or kidney cancer. CDR3s include the opening cysteine and the closing phenylalanine or tryptophan. A D gene is named only where the DNA matches it firmly. Expanded clones get a size class; other rows say once, few or many, or leave the size out.

>TRBJ2-5|.|.|TRBV2
CASSEERAGKQETQYF
TGTGCCAGCAGTGAAGAGAGGGCGGGAAAGCAAGAGACCCAGTACTTC
>TRBJ2-5|.|.|TRBV27
CASSFPSGTQYF
TGTGCCAGCAGTTTTCCATCTGGGACCCAGTACTTC
>TRBJ2-5|.|.|TRBV21-1
CASSAGVLDFLGETQYF
TGTGCCAGCAGCGCAGGGGTTTTGGATTTCCTCGGAGAGACCCAGTACTTC
>TRBJ2-1|once|.|TRBV6-5
CASRAPGRLYNEQFF
TGTGCCAGCAGAGCTCCAGGGCGACTCTACAATGAGCAGTTCTTC
>TRBJ2-5|few|.|TRBV5-1
CASSFVKETQYF
TGCGCCAGCAGCTTCGTAAAAGAGACCCAGTACTTC
>TRBJ2-3|.|.|TRBV28
CASGARTVTDTQYF
TGTGCCAGCGGGGCCAGGACTGTAACAGATACGCAGTATTTT
>TRBJ1-5|.|.|TRBV28
CASSLRDGIQPQHF
TGTGCCAGCAGTTTACGGGACGGGATTCAGCCCCAGCATTTT
>TRBJ1-2|.|TRBD1|TRBV27
CASSFWRGQGGYTF
TGTGCCAGCAGTTTCTGGAGGGGGCAGGGGGGCTACACCTTC
>TRBJ2-7|once|TRBD1|TRBV15
CATSRDRGYEQYF
TGTGCCACCAGCAGAGACAGGGGGTACGAGCAGTACTTC
>TRBJ1-2|.|TRBD1|TRBV7-9
CASSSGTGSYGYTF
TGTGCCAGCAGCTCCGGGACAGGCTCCTATGGCTACACCTTC
>TRBJ2-1|.|TRBD2|TRBV28
CASSSSGRESNEQFF
TGTGCCAGCAGTTCGAGTGGGAGGGAATCCAATGAGCAGTTCTTC
>TRBJ2-5|.|.|TRBV5-4
CASRQKTGNQETQYF
TGTGCCAGCAGACAAAAAACAGGGAACCAAGAGACCCAGTACTTC
>TRBJ2-2|once|.|TRBV9
CASSVEPHTGELFF
TGTGCCAGCAGCGTAGAGCCCCACACCGGGGAGCTGTTTTTT
>TRBJ1-2|.|.|TRBV14
CASSQEGGGYTF
TGTGCCAGCAGCCAAGAGGGGGGAGGCTACACCTTC
>TRBJ2-1|.|TRBD1|TRBV19
CATRTGVYNEQFF
TGTGCCACCCGGACAGGGGTCTACAATGAGCAGTTCTTC
>TRBJ2-5|.|TRBD2|TRBV9
CASSGDSGLGGETQYF
TGTGCCAGCAGCGGGGATTCGGGACTAGGCGGCGAGACCCAGTACTTC
>TRBJ1-3|.|.|TRBV9
CASSVATGYGNTIYF
TGTGCCAGCAGCGTAGCTACAGGGTATGGAAACACCATATATTTT